Sequencing of this T cell receptor (beta chain) was carried out in a study of beta chain features in type 1 diabetes. Overall study results and limits: PCR may have favored shorter templates equally in patients and controls. A greater similarity of naive, central memory and Treg TCRB repertoires was seen among patients than among healthy donors. Shorter TCRB CDR3s, moderately but significantly so, marked every one of the four CD4+ subsets in Type 1 diabetes patients.

This clone was seen only a few times. The target antigen is unknown. The length of the CDR3 is 14 residues. Per germline, CDR1 SEHNR and CDR2 FQNEAQ (reference sequence). V lost 2 bases and J 4 bases, leaving 10 bases between the germline ends. The whole isolated RNA underwent reverse transcription, so sequencing captured expressed TCRB transcripts. For naive, central memory and regulatory T cell samples, reads averaged approximately 3.9 million. Assay used: immunoSEQ multiplex PCR; TCRdb lists only in-frame clones, some missing. The table records about 210,000 clones, approximately 11% of them present only once.

The sample taken for sequencing was central memory CD4+ T cells from blood. The chain uses TRBV7-9 and TRBJ2-3; the D gene is possibly TRBD1 (5 bases). The clonotype comes from a man aged 18 to 29 in good health. The CDR3 sequence is CASSLLGVSDTQYF. DNA for the CDR3: TGTGCCAGCAGCTTATTAGGGGTGTCAGATACGCAGTATTTT. Variable domain in full (rest from reference TRBV7-9 and TRBJ2-3): DTGVSQNPRHKITKRGQNVTFRCDPISEHNRLYWYRQTLGQGPEFLTYFQNEAQLEKSRLLSDRFSAERPKGSFSTLEIQRTEQGDSAMYLCASSLLGVSDTQYFGPGTRLTVL.